This paragraph reports one TCR beta chain. The sample belongs to a study of cytomegalovirus exposure and HLA in healthy donors. V lost 6 bases, J lost 7 bases, and 3 bases stayed unmatched. The CDR3 is 12 amino acids. CDR1 MNHNY and CDR2 SVGAGI come from the germline V gene (reference sequence). Method: immunoSEQ multiplex PCR; TCRdb's copy keeps in-frame clones and lacks some. Of under 140,000 clones detected, roughly 90% appear once; the ten largest clones hold approximately 1.4%. The J gene is TRBJ2-1, the V gene TRBV6-6, with TRBD1 identical over 7 bases. Source material: PBMCs. This receptor was obtained from a woman in her twenties or thirties in good health and CMV-seropositive. This CDR3 reads CASSPGGNEQFF. The CDR3, as DNA: TGTGCCAGCAGCCCAGGGGGAAATGAGCAGTTCTTC.